The rows below give T cell receptor beta chains drawn from one sample of a study of T-cell reconstitution after alpha-beta-depleted transplantation in children. TCRdb called the PCR reads again in MiXCR, with one record for every CDR3 protein. The profile shows some 490,000 distinct CDR3 sequences, 12% of them singletons. The sequencing used PBMCs from the stem cell graft donor, collected from the stem cell graft. The source of these receptors is a human donor who donated a stem cell graft to a child with combined immunodeficiency. Each CDR3 is given with its conserved first and last residue. The D gene is left open where the match is weak. Size is omitted from some rows. Given values are once, few, many or a class for expanded clones.

j_call,clone_size,v_call,d_call,cdr3_nt,cdr3_aa
TRBJ2-2,NA,TRBV18,NA,TGTGCCAGCTCACCAGTCTCCGGGTACGCGAACACCGGGGAGCTGTTTTTT,CASSPVSGYANTGELFF
TRBJ2-1,many,TRBV7-2,TRBD2,TGTGCCAGCAGCTTAGCCGGACTAGCGGGGGACAATGAGCAGTTCTTC,CASSLAGLAGDNEQFF
TRBJ2-7,NA,TRBV18,TRBD1,TGTGCCAGCTCACCTTACCGGGACAGCGAACTCTCCTACGAGCAGTACTTC,CASSPYRDSELSYEQYF
TRBJ2-4,many,TRBV29-1,NA,TGCAGCGTTCAGGGTTTAGGCAAAAACATTCAGTACTTC,CSVQGLGKNIQYF
TRBJ2-1,NA,TRBV7-3,TRBD2,TGTGCCAGCAGCCCCTCACGAGCGGGGGGACGAGTTGGCAATGAGCAGTTCTTC,CASSPSRAGGRVGNEQFF
TRBJ2-1,few,TRBV20-1,NA,TGCAGTGCGCCGCCAGGTTACAATGAGCAGTTCTTC,CSAPPGYNEQFF
TRBJ2-3,many,TRBV7-2,NA,TGTGCCAGCAGCCTACAGGGCGCAGATACGCAGTATTTT,CASSLQGADTQYF
TRBJ2-7,many,TRBV12-3/TRBV12-4,TRBD2,TGTGCCAGCAGTTTAGCTGGCTCGGGAGGGTACGAGCAGTACTTC,CASSLAGSGGYEQYF
TRBJ2-2,few,TRBV12-3/TRBV12-4,TRBD2,TGTGCCAGCATATTAGCGGGGGTTACCGGGGAGCTGTTTTTT,CASILAGVTGELFF
TRBJ2-1,few,TRBV12-3/TRBV12-4,TRBD2,TGTGCCAGCAGCCGCAGTCTAGCGGGAGACAATGAGCAGTTCTTC,CASSRSLAGDNEQFF
TRBJ1-2,NA,TRBV5-1,NA,TGCGCCAGCAGCGCGCAACAGGGAGGCTACACCTTC,CASSAQQGGYTF
TRBJ2-5,few,TRBV15,NA,TGTGCCACCCGAAGGCAAGAGACCCAGTACTTC,CATRRQETQYF
TRBJ2-7,NA,TRBV6-2/TRBV6-3,TRBD2,TGTGCCAGCAGTTACCCACTAACGGGGGTTAGCGGGAGGAGCGAGCAGTACTTC,CASSYPLTGVSGRSEQYF
TRBJ1-2,few,TRBV4-3,NA,TGCGCCAGCAGCCAAGAGGGGTTGTGGGGCTACACCTTC,CASSQEGLWGYTF
TRBJ2-1,few,TRBV6-1,NA,TGTGCCAGCAGTCCCTTGGCGGAAAGCTCCTACAATGAGCAGTTCTTC,CASSPLAESSYNEQFF
TRBJ2-5,NA,TRBV5-1,NA,TGCGCCAGCAGCTTGGTTGCAGCCCAAGAGACCCAGTACTTC,CASSLVAAQETQYF
TRBJ2-1,once,TRBV19,NA,TGTGCCAGTAGTAGCGTAAGTTGGAGCTCCTACAATGAGCAGTTCTTC,CASSSVSWSSYNEQFF
TRBJ2-7,NA,TRBV18,TRBD1,TGTGCCAGCTCACAAGCCGGGACAGGGCTTTCCTACGAGCAGTACTTC,CASSQAGTGLSYEQYF